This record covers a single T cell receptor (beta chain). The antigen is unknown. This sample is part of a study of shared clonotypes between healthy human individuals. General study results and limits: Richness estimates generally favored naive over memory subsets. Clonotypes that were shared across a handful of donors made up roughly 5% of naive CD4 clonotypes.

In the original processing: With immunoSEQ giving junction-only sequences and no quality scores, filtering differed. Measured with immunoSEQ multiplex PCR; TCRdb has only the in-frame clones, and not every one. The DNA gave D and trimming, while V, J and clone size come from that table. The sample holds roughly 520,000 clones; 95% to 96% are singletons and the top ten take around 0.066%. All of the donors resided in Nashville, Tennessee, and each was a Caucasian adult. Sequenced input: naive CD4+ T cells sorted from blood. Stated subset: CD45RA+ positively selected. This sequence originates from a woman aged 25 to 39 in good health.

The CDR3: CATSRVAGSSGNTIYF. As DNA, the CDR3 is TGTGCCACCAGCAGAGTAGCGGGGAGCTCTGGAAACACCATATATTTT. The chain links TRBV15 to TRBJ1-3; D ambiguous. The CDR3 consists of 16 residues. Germline CDR1 and CDR2: LNHNV and YYDKDF (reference sequence). With 1 base removed from V and 0 bases from J, the gap between germline ends came to 10 bases.